This TCR beta chain is from a study of CD8 T cells in ankylosing spondylitis. This clonotype was seen at least ten times. What it binds is unknown. Overall study findings and caveats: For ankylosing spondylitis blood, a TCR beta motif of seven to nine highly homologous variants appeared characteristic. Disease-linked clones were reportedly significantly enriched in matched ankylosing spondylitis synovial fluid.

The CDR3 sequence is 17 residues long. The germline CDR1 and CDR2 sequences are DFQATT and SNEGSKA (reference sequence). V lost 0 bases, J lost 0 bases, and 4 bases stayed unmatched. MiXCR was run by TCRdb on the 5' RACE reads, yielding one entry per CDR3 protein. The sample shows around 890,000 distinct CDR3 sequences, over 9.5% of them seen only once. Sequencing input: blood, either unsorted or a sorted T cell fraction (not recorded which). The source is a male donor with ankylosing spondylitis. The rearrangement uses TRBV20-1 and TRBJ1-6; 8 nucleotides agree with TRBD1. CDR3 DNA sequence: TGCAGTGCTAGAGAAGGACAGGGTTACTCCTATAATTCACCCCTCCACTTT. Translated, it gives CSAREGQGYSYNSPLHF.